These 12 T cell receptor beta chains were all obtained from the same sample, sequenced in a study of radiation and T cells in renal cell carcinoma. Sequencing was performed with immunoSEQ multiplex PCR; in TCRdb, only in-frame clones are kept and a portion is missing. The sample carries about 140,000 clones, approximately 87% recorded once. Time point meaning: baseline pretreatment blood. Treatment specified: 15 Gy SBRT to primary tumor, nephrectomy 4 weeks later. Sequenced here: blood, sampled from a patient whose treatment included radiotherapy and nephrectomy. The receptors were sampled from a woman between 45 and 65 years old with renal cell carcinoma.

The chain combines TRBV11-2 with TRBJ2-2, with 11 positions matching TRBD2. With V trimmed by 5 bases and J by 2 bases, 4 bases remained unmatched. Germline CDR1 reads SGHAT; CDR2 reads FQNNGV. This CDR3 is built from 16 residues. As DNA, the CDR3 is TGTGCCAGCAGCCTGGGACTAGCGGAAAACACCGGGGAGCTGTTTTTT. Encoded protein: CASSLGLAENTGELFF.

V usage is TRBV30 and J usage is TRBJ2-3; TRBD1 or TRBD2 may be the D gene (5 bases each). Germline CDR1 is GTSNPN and CDR2 is SVGIG (reference sequence). V dropped 3 bases and J dropped 1 base, with 14 bases sitting between them. This CDR3 is 15 amino acids long. This chain's CDR3 is CAWSRPGARTDTQYF. The CDR3, as DNA: TGTGCCTGGAGCCGCCCCGGGGCCCGCACAGATACGCAGTATTTT.

The chain employs TRBV6-5 and TRBJ1-2; TRBD1 aligns across 7 bases. Losses at the gene ends were 0 bases for V and 3 bases for J; bases not matched to a gene: 4. CDR3 length: 15 amino acids. CDR1 and CDR2 (germline): MNHEY, SVGAGI. CDR3 sequence: CASSYSWDSYYGYTF. CDR3 coding DNA: TGTGCCAGCAGTTACTCATGGGACAGCTACTATGGCTACACCTTC.

This clone was seen only a few times. The V call is TRBV6-6, the J call TRBJ1-5, with a possible D match to TRBD1 (6 bases). The CDR3 is 13 residues long. CDR1 and CDR2 (germline): MNHNY, SVGAGI (reference sequence). Trimming shortened V by 8 bases and J by 4 bases, and 12 bases separated the two germline ends. For the CDR3, the DNA is TGTGCCAGCGTGGGAGGGGGGAATCAGCCCCAGCATTTT. Translating gives CASVGGGNQPQHF.

The CDR3 DNA reads as TGTGCCAGCCAGACAGGGGGCGGAAACACCATATATTTT. This sequence encodes CASQTGGGNTIYF. This chain links TRBV10-3 with TRBJ1-3, with TRBD1 identical over 10 bases. Germline-derived CDR1 and CDR2 are ENHRY and SYGVKD. The CDR3 runs to 13 residues. Losses at the gene ends were 10 bases for V and 4 bases for J; bases not matched to a gene: 4.

The chain is built from TRBV7-2 and TRBJ2-4; D gene ambiguous. Germline CDR1 and CDR2: SGHTA and FQGNSA. CDR3 length: 15 amino acids. V was shortened by 5 bases and J by 1 base, with 12 bases between the two germline ends. The CDR3 protein is CASSEREVAKNIQYF. Here the CDR3 DNA reads TGTGCCAGCAGCGAAAGGGAAGTTGCCAAAAACATTCAGTACTTC.

Comment on this clone: The junction and the germline gene differ at one end; a read error may be behind it. The rearrangement joins TRBV5-6 to TRBJ2-7; D is perhaps TRBD2 (6 bases). This CDR3 spans 11 amino acids. CDR1 and CDR2 (germline): SGHDT, YYEEEE. The CDR3 DNA reads TGTGCCAGCAGCTTGTTTACTAGCACCAACTTC. It codes for CASSLFTSTNF. The whole variable domain, remainder taken from reference TRBV5-6 and TRBJ2-7, is DAGVTQSPTHLIKTRGQQVTLRCSPKSGHDTVSWYQQALGQGPQFIFQYYEEEERQRGNFPDRFSGHQFPNYSSELNVNALLLGDSALYLCASSLFTSTNFGPGTRLTVT.

This chain joins TRBV18 and TRBJ2-7; D may correspond to TRBD1 or TRBD2 (5 bases each). CDR1 is KGHSH and CDR2 is LQKENI in the germline V gene. V lost 6 bases, J lost 0 bases, and 18 bases lay in between. This CDR3 region has 16 residues. The DNA for the CDR3 is TGTGCCAGCTCGTCCTCCGGGACCCTCCTCTCCTACGAGCAGTACTTC. Protein: CASSSSGTLLSYEQYF.

The rearrangement links TRBV28 to TRBJ1-6; the D gene is possibly TRBD1 (6 bases). The CDR3 spans 13 residues. V was clipped by 1 base and J by 13 bases, with 11 bases between them. Germline assignment: CDR1 MDHEN and CDR2 SYDVKM. The CDR3 sequence is CASSLYREGPLHF. The DNA for the CDR3 is TGTGCCAGCAGTTTATACAGGGAAGGTCCCCTCCACTTT.

The DNA for the CDR3 is TGCAGCGCCACTAGCGGGACCACAGGACGAAAACTGTTTTTT. As protein: CSATSGTTGRKLFF. The rearrangement joins TRBV29-1 to TRBJ1-4, with a possible D match to TRBD1 (5 bases). The CDR3 has 14 amino acids. Germline V CDR1 and CDR2: SQVTM, ANQGSEA. Trimming cost V 7 bases and J 10 bases, with 22 bases left between them.

The V gene is TRBV6-6, the J gene TRBJ1-5; D ambiguous. V was shortened by 2 bases and J by 0 bases, with 8 bases between the two germline ends. CDR1 is MNHNY and CDR2 is SVGAGI in the germline V gene (reference sequence). CDR3 length equals 15 residues. The CDR3 sequence is CASSYPVYSNQPQHF. CDR3 DNA sequence: TGTGCCAGCAGTTACCCCGTCTATAGCAATCAGCCCCAGCATTTT.

The V call is TRBV9, the J call TRBJ1-1; D is uncertain. Germline CDR1 reads SGDLS; CDR2 reads YYNGEE. V gave up 0 bases and J gave up 6 bases, with 21 bases separating them. The CDR3 covers 17 residues. As DNA, the CDR3 is TGTGCCAGCAGCGTAGTTAGTGCAGGTTATTCTCTAGCTGAAGCTTTCTTT. This gives the protein CASSVVSAGYSLAEAFF.